This T cell receptor beta chain comes out of a study of shared clonotypes between healthy human individuals. The data were produced by immunoSEQ multiplex PCR, yet TCRdb's version contains in-frame clones alone and is incomplete. The profile shows 2.3 million or so clones, over 90% of them singletons. This clone was seen just once. Donors were healthy HIV-negative adults without recently reported acute infections or vaccinations. CDR3 length: 13 amino acids. The junction had 3 bases not matched to a gene; V was cut back by 2 bases and J by 6 bases. Germline values: CDR1 SGHRS, CDR2 YFSETQ. V and J are TRBV5-1 and TRBJ2-3; 7 nucleotides line up with TRBD1. The TCR sequence derives from a young man in good health. Some clones in this sample may be carry-over from other donors' samples. The sample was naive CD4+ T cells from PBMCs. This sample's subset: CD45RA+ positively selected. The CDR3 reads CASSFRQGDTQYF. CDR3 DNA: TGCGCCAGCAGCTTTCGACAGGGTGATACGCAGTATTTT.